The clone carrying this TCR beta chain was seen a handful of times. Trimming took off 6 bases at V and 14 bases at J, with 19 bases between the two ends. Germline V gene sequence: CDR1 SGHTA, CDR2 FQGNSA. The CDR3 loop spans 12 amino acids. The data stem from a study of T-cell reconstitution after alpha-beta-depleted transplantation in children. TCRbeta library preparation incorporated unique molecular identifiers. TCRdb re-analysed the PCR reads in MiXCR, keeping a single row per CDR3 protein. The table records 98,000 or so distinct CDR3 sequences, less than 25% of them present only once. This receptor was obtained from a boy aged 2 to 10 with acute lymphoblastic leukemia, due to receive a stem cell transplant. Sample: PBMCs, taken before TCRalphabeta/CD19-depleted stem cell transplant. The rearrangement uses TRBV7-2 and TRBJ2-5; no clear D gene. The CDR3 sequence is CASSYNGNILYF. CDR3 sequence (DNA): TGTGCCAGCAGTTATAATGGGAATATCTTATACTTC.